The T cell receptor (beta chain) described here comes from a study of CD8+ T cells in alopecia areata. Study as a whole: Treated patients swallowed 5 to 10 mg of oral tofacitinib twice daily. Findings and limits, study-wide: In scalp samples, resident alphabeta T cells of normal skin are also sequenced. Treatment with tofacitinib significantly lowered scalp clonality and reduced expanded CD8+ clones among the top 100.

A remark on this clone: Its antigen is unidentified.

As to treatment: oral pan-JAK inhibitor, 5-10 mg twice daily. Alopecia areata patients gave lesional scalp punch biopsies and peripheral blood samples. Germline values: CDR1 SGHRS, CDR2 YFSETQ. Trimming shortened V by 2 bases and J by 5 bases, and 14 bases separated the two germline ends. The CDR3 is 14 amino acids. Extracted RNA was reverse transcribed, and the resulting cDNA served as sequencing template. Generated by immunoSEQ multiplex PCR, the TCRdb table keeps only in-frame clones and is missing some. The sample contains 100,000 to 130,000 clones, around 84% of which appear only once. The chain carries TRBV5-1 and TRBJ2-7, with a weak D call TRBD2 (5 bases). The TCR comes from a human donor with alopecia areata. Here the sequenced sample was CD8+ T cells sorted from blood, taken at week 24, from a patient treated with tofacitinib. CDR3 coding DNA: TGCGCCAGCAGCTTTAGCTACGCCGGGGACGAGCAGTACTTC. Translating gives CASSFSYAGDEQYF.